The source of this TCR beta chain is a study of blood T cell repertoires in COVID-19. CDR1 is LNHDA and CDR2 is SQIVND in the germline V gene (reference sequence). Trimming stripped 3 bases from V and 8 bases from J, with 10 bases between. This CDR3 is 12 amino acids long. As processed by the authors: The assay estimated nucleated cells by amplifying reference gene primers. Sequencing was performed with immunoSEQ multiplex PCR; in TCRdb, only in-frame clones are kept and a portion is missing. That table is the source of V, J and clone size, and D and trimming were worked out from the DNA. This table has approximately 500,000 clones, roughly 87% appearing once.

The chain combines TRBV19 with TRBJ2-5; perhaps TRBD1 as D (6 bases). Sequenced sample: peripheral blood. This TCR was sampled from a young man with COVID-19, enrolled during active disease. The CDR3 nucleotides read TGTGCCAGTAGTATTGAAGGGGGAACCCAGTACTTC. Protein sequence: CASSIEGGTQYF.